Shown below are 8 T cell receptor beta chains from a single sample sequenced in a study of OX40 agonist ivuxolimab in advanced cancers. The protocol used for the library was the immunoSEQ multiplex PCR assay. TCRdb mirrors the immuneACCESS table, restricted to in-frame sequences. Some clones are absent from its copies; in checked studies, under half trace to an unresolved V gene, and the reason for the others is unknown. The sample table shows over 75,000 clones, and around 90% are seen once. The top ten clones comprise approximately 0.41% of the sample. The specimen was CD4+ or CD8+ T cells sorted from blood, collected in a trial of the OX40 agonist ivuxolimab. All receptors derive from an adult with an advanced solid tumor such as melanoma, head and neck, liver or kidney cancer.

This chain uses TRBV19 with TRBJ1-3; D is uncertain. The CDR3 length is 12 residues. CDR1 and CDR2 from the germline V gene are LNHDA and SQIVND (reference sequence). The V end was cut by 7 bases, the J end by 0 bases, with 4 bases between. The CDR3 coding sequence is TGTGCCAGTAACGACTCTGGAAACACCATATATTTT. It yields the protein CASNDSGNTIYF.

The rearrangement uses TRBV7-2 and TRBJ2-5; D remains unclear. CDR1 and CDR2 (germline): SGHTA, FQGNSA. With 1 base removed from V and 5 bases from J, the gap between germline ends came to 11 bases. The CDR3 is 14 amino acids. The CDR3 DNA is TGTGCCAGCAGCTTAGTTGGGGATAGGGAGACCCAGTACTTC. It codes for CASSLVGDRETQYF. Looking up the rest from reference TRBV7-2 and TRBJ2-5 gives the full variable domain: GAGVSQSPSNKVTEKGKDVELRCDPISGHTALYWYRQSLGQGLEFLIYFQGNSAPDKSGLPSDRFSAERTGGSVSTLTIQRTQQEDSAVYLCASSLVGDRETQYFGPGTRLLVL.

The chain links TRBV7-9 to TRBJ1-1, with D maybe TRBD1 (6 bases). V lost 6 bases and J lost 1, with 12 bases in between. The CDR3 loop spans 14 amino acids. Germline CDR1 reads SEHNR; CDR2 reads FQNEAQ (reference sequence). The CDR3 region is CASSLNRANTEAFF. DNA for the CDR3: TGTGCCAGCAGTCTAAACAGGGCGAACACTGAAGCTTTCTTT.

V usage is TRBV7-6 and J usage is TRBJ2-2, with TRBD2 identical over 12 bases. The V and J ends lost 4 bases and 6 bases, in that order; junction bases with no gene match: 12. This CDR3 contains 18 residues. Looked up from germline, CDR1 is SGHVS and CDR2 is FNYEAQ. The CDR3 region is CASSSLQGTSGFSGELFF. CDR3 DNA: TGTGCCAGCAGCTCACTCCAGGGGACTAGCGGGTTCTCCGGGGAGCTGTTTTTT.

This clone occurred a few times. The chain recombines TRBV6-1 with TRBJ1-5; D uncertain. Trimming stripped 5 bases from V and 0 bases from J, with 5 bases between. The CDR3 extends over 13 amino acids. The germline V gene has CDR1 MNHNS and CDR2 SASEGT. The CDR3 sequence: CASSPYSNQPQHF. CDR3 DNA sequence: TGTGCCAGCAGTCCGTATAGCAATCAGCCCCAGCATTTT.

V usage is TRBV30 and J usage is TRBJ2-3; TRBD2 aligns across 9 bases. Trimming at V came to 0 bases and at J to 6 bases, leaving 7 bases not matched to a gene. The CDR3 sequence is 15 residues long. Germline CDR1 is GTSNPN and CDR2 is SVGIG (reference sequence). CDR3 nucleotide sequence: TGTGCCTGGAGTGTTGGCGGGGGGGCCGGTGATACGCAGTATTTT. As protein: CAWSVGGGAGDTQYF.

The chain has TRBV7-2 and TRBJ2-1, with 7 bases fitting TRBD2. V gave up 5 bases and J gave up 5 bases; unmatched junction bases: 6. Germline CDR1 SGHTA, CDR2 FQGNSA. The CDR3 runs 14 residues. The DNA of the CDR3 is TGTGCCAGCAGCCCACCCGGACTAGACAATGAGCAGTTCTTC. Translated, it gives CASSPPGLDNEQFF. Drawing the rest from reference TRBV7-2 and TRBJ2-1, the complete variable domain is GAGVSQSPSNKVTEKGKDVELRCDPISGHTALYWYRQSLGQGLEFLIYFQGNSAPDKSGLPSDRFSAERTGGSVSTLTIQRTQQEDSAVYLCASSPPGLDNEQFFGPGTRLTVL.

The chain carries TRBV28 and TRBJ1-1; maybe TRBD1 (5 bases). V was shortened by 3 bases and J by 11 bases, with 16 bases between the two germline ends. CDR1 is MDHEN and CDR2 is SYDVKM in the germline V gene. This CDR3 region has 13 residues. The DNA for the CDR3 is TGTGCCAGCAGTTTTTCGGCAGGGACTAGTGCTTTCTTT. Translating gives CASSFSAGTSAFF.